Listed here are 23 T cell receptor beta chains from one sample, sequenced in a study of blood T cells in healthy people across ages. The second PCR ran about 7 to 12 cycles with a sample-barcoded 5' primer and J-beta primers. TCRdb redid the calling of the 5' RACE reads with MiXCR, one entry per CDR3 protein. The repertoire includes just under 550,000 distinct CDR3 sequences, about 24% of them detected once, and just under 9% sits in the top ten. This sample was also put to use in a study of T cells of mothers and their children.

The sample consisted of blood. These TCRs come from a boy between 10 and 17 years old in good health.

This chain connects TRBV6-2 or TRBV6-3 to TRBJ2-7, with 11 nucleotides matching TRBD2. CDR3 length: 14 residues. Per germline, CDR1 MNHEY and CDR2 SVGEGT. With V trimmed by 6 bases and J by 3 bases, 4 bases remained unmatched. CDR3 region: CASSRLAGLYEQYF. The CDR3 coding sequence is TGTGCCAGCAGCCGACTAGCGGGGCTCTACGAGCAGTACTTC.

This clonotype was observed a handful of times. The chain joins TRBV19 to TRBJ1-3, with D unresolved. The CDR3 consists of 15 residues. Germline V CDR1 and CDR2: LNHDA, SQIVND (reference sequence). V lost 0 bases and J 2 bases, leaving 8 bases between the germline ends. The CDR3 nucleotides read TGTGCCAGTAGTATAGACGCCTGGACTGGAAACACCATATATTTT. It translates to CASSIDAWTGNTIYF.

There are a few counts of this clonotype. A junction boundary mismatches the germline segment, possibly from a read error. The rearrangement links TRBV4-3 to TRBJ2-2; no clear D gene. CDR3 length equals 14 residues. From germline, CDR1 is LGHNA and CDR2 YSLEER. CDR3 coding DNA: TGCGCCGGCAGCCAAGTTCCAGGCCCGGGGGAGCTGTTTTTT. Protein sequence: CAGSQVPGPGELFF.

This clonotype was seen more than once but under ten times. The chain carries TRBV28 and TRBJ1-5; TRBD1 might be the D (5 bases). Germline V gene sequence: CDR1 MDHEN, CDR2 SYDVKM. The ends were cut back, 7 bases at V and 1 base at J, with 14 bases in the middle. CDR3 size: 15 residues. CDR3 in DNA: TGTGCCAGCACCGACAGAGGGTACAGCAATCAGCCCCAGCATTTT. This encodes CASTDRGYSNQPQHF.

This chain's CDR3 is CASSAYLGQSADNEQFF. CDR3 DNA sequence: TGTGCCAGCAGCGCCTACCTAGGACAGTCAGCAGACAATGAGCAGTTCTTC. The V and J genes are TRBV9 and TRBJ2-1, with D possibly matching TRBD1 (6 bases). V lost 3 bases and J 5 bases, leaving 21 bases between the germline ends. This CDR3 is built from 17 residues. Germline CDR1 reads SGDLS; CDR2 reads YYNGEE.

As to this clonotype: It is likely a read error, because the conserved phenylalanine at the end of the CDR3 is missing. V usage is TRBV6-6 and J usage is TRBJ1-2; 9 bases align to TRBD1. CDR1 MNHNY and CDR2 SVGAGI come from the germline V gene (reference sequence). There are 14 residues in the CDR3. J gave up 3 bases and V 5 bases, and 4 bases lay outside the gene matches. CDR3 nucleotides: TGTGCCAGCAGTGACGGACAGGGGCACTATGGCTACACCCTC. Protein: CASSDGQGHYGYTL.

In its sample, this clonotype was seen many times. This rearrangement joins TRBV5-1 to TRBJ2-5; D uncertain. The germline V gene encodes CDR1 SGHRS and CDR2 YFSETQ. With 0 bases removed from V and 4 bases from J, the gap between germline ends came to 10 bases. The CDR3 totals 14 residues. In DNA, the CDR3 is TGCGCCAGCAGCTTGGAAGGGAACGGAGAGACCCAGTACTTC. It codes for CASSLEGNGETQYF.

This chain connects TRBV10-3 to TRBJ2-7, with 7 bases fitting TRBD1. The CDR3 spans 14 residues. Germline CDR1 ENHRY, CDR2 SYGVKD. V dropped 4 bases and J dropped 3; count of bases not matched to a gene: 6. The CDR3: CAISVGDSHYEQYF. Here the CDR3 DNA reads TGTGCCATCAGTGTAGGGGACAGTCACTACGAGCAGTACTTC.

The chain recombines TRBV20-1 with TRBJ2-3; perhaps TRBD2 as D (5 bases). CDR1 is DFQATT, CDR2 SNEGSKA, per germline (reference sequence). V lost 4 bases and J 9 bases, leaving 11 bases between the germline ends. The CDR3 spans 11 residues. In nucleotides, the CDR3 is TGCAGTGCTAAATTAGCGAGAACGCAGTATTTT. Its translation: CSAKLARTQYF.

This clonotype was found a few times. The rearrangement joins TRBV4-1 to TRBJ2-5; 7 bases map to TRBD1. Germline V gene lookup returns CDR1 MGHRA and CDR2 YSYEKL. With V trimmed by 1 base and J by 4 bases, 27 bases remained unmatched. The CDR3 sequence is 22 residues long. Here the CDR3 reads CASSQAPTGPYQASTTLETQYF. CDR3 coding DNA: TGCGCCAGCAGCCAAGCACCGACAGGGCCATACCAAGCTAGCACGACTTTAGAGACCCAGTACTTC.

This clonotype occurred many times. This sequence joins TRBV27 and TRBJ2-2, with 9 nucleotides matching TRBD1. The germline gives CDR1 MNHEY, CDR2 SMNVEV (reference sequence). Losses at the gene ends were 5 bases for V and 4 bases for J; bases not matched to a gene: 8. The CDR3 contains 16 residues. This chain's CDR3 is CASSITGGLGTGELFF. CDR3 in DNA: TGTGCCAGCAGTATTACAGGGGGCTTAGGCACCGGGGAGCTGTTTTTT.

Only a few counts were recorded for this clonotype. The junction departs from germline at one end; a sequencing error may be responsible. The rearrangement uses TRBV5-1 and TRBJ2-5, with 8 bases identical to TRBD2. Germline V gene lookup returns CDR1 SGHRS and CDR2 YFSETQ. CDR3 length: 13 residues. This CDR3 is CVSSVSGVETQYF. For the CDR3, the DNA is TGCGTCAGCAGCGTTAGCGGGGTAGAGACCCAGTACTTC.

This clonotype was observed a few times. The rearrangement links TRBV13 to TRBJ2-1; 10 positions match TRBD2. The V gene's germline CDR1 is PRHDT and CDR2 FYEKMQ (reference sequence). The junction had 6 bases not matched to a gene; V was cut back by 5 bases and J by 5 bases. The CDR3 has 15 residues. CDR3 in DNA: TGTGCCAGCAGCCAAAGCGGGGGGGCTAACAATGAGCAGTTCTTC. Amino acids: CASSQSGGANNEQFF.

The chain carries TRBV20-1 and TRBJ1-1, with D unclear. The CDR3 runs 15 residues. CDR1 DFQATT and CDR2 SNEGSKA come from the germline V gene (reference sequence). V shed 4 bases and J shed 6 bases, with 21 bases lying between them. Written as DNA, the CDR3 is TGCAGTGCTAATGGTCTCGTGAGATCAGGCCCTGAAGCTTTCTTT. It translates to CSANGLVRSGPEAFF.

This chain uses TRBV27 with TRBJ1-1; maybe TRBD1 (6 bases). The CDR3 is made up of 16 amino acids. Germline-derived CDR1 and CDR2 are MNHEY and SMNVEV (reference sequence). Between the trimmed V and J ends, which lost 7 bases and 0 bases, there was a span of 18 bases. The chain's CDR3 is CASTPGDKSMNTEAFF. Written as DNA, the CDR3 is TGTGCCAGCACACCAGGGGACAAGTCGATGAACACTGAAGCTTTCTTT.

There are a few counts of this clonotype. The genes are TRBV9 and TRBJ2-5; TRBD2 aligns across 8 bases. Near its end, the DNA agrees better with TRBJ2-1, so the J call may be wrong. The CDR3 spans 15 residues. Germline V gene sequence: CDR1 SGDLS, CDR2 YYNGEE. CDR3 bases: TGTGCCAGCAGCCCTCGGGGGGGGGCGGACAATGAGCAGTTCTTC. This sequence encodes CASSPRGGADNEQFF.

This clonotype was detected many times. The rearrangement links TRBV28 to TRBJ2-5, with unresolved D. CDR1 MDHEN and CDR2 SYDVKM come from the germline V gene. CDR3 length equals 12 residues. V gave up 6 bases and J gave up 5 bases, with 10 bases separating them. The CDR3 DNA follows: TGTGCCAGCAGCCCCCACTCTGAGACCCAGTACTTC. Translating gives CASSPHSETQYF.

The V and J genes are TRBV7-9 and TRBJ2-5; 10 positions agree with TRBD2. This CDR3 spans 14 amino acids. V trimming: 5 bases; J trimming: 4 bases; junction bases outside the gene matches: 4. Germline CDR1 and CDR2: SEHNR and FQNEAQ (reference sequence). The CDR3 DNA reads as TGTGCCAGCAGCCGAGCGGGAGGGGTAGAGACCCAGTACTTC. It encodes CASSRAGGVETQYF.

This clonotype has just a few counts. V is TRBV6-5 and J is TRBJ2-7, with 12 bases that match TRBD1. Germline loops: CDR1 MNHEY, CDR2 SVGAGI. V shed 2 bases, J shed 5 bases, and the junction held 7 bases outside the gene matches. CDR3 length: 16 residues. The chain's CDR3 is CASSYGRDRGRNEQYF. The CDR3 DNA sequence: TGTGCCAGCAGTTACGGTAGGGACAGGGGGCGAAACGAGCAGTACTTC.

This clonotype was counted once. V gene TRBV27 combines with J gene TRBJ2-3; tentatively, D is TRBD2 (6 bases). Germline V CDR1 and CDR2: MNHEY, SMNVEV (reference sequence). V was pared by 7 bases and J by 1 base, with 9 bases between. The CDR3 sequence is 13 residues long. The CDR3 DNA follows: TGTGCCAGCACGGTAGCGGGCACAGATACGCAGTATTTT. Residues: CASTVAGTDTQYF.

This clonotype occurred many times. The rearrangement joins TRBV2 to TRBJ2-5, with 7 nucleotides matching TRBD1. The CDR3 spans 14 residues. Germline CDR1 SNHLY, CDR2 FYNNEI. Germline trimming cut 4 bases from V and 1 base from J; bases unmatched to any gene: 3. The CDR3 coding sequence is TGTGCCAGCAGTGGAGGGGGCCTCCAAGAGACCCAGTACTTC. Its protein product is CASSGGGLQETQYF.

There are a few counts of this clonotype. V usage is TRBV4-3 and J usage is TRBJ2-5; 11 nucleotides match TRBD1. Germline assignment: CDR1 LGHNA and CDR2 YSLEER. After removal of 0 bases from V and 2 bases from J, the junction contained 5 bases not matched to a gene. The CDR3 is 17 amino acids. For the CDR3, the DNA is TGCGCCAGCAGCCAAGACTGGACAGGGGGCTTTCAAGAGACCCAGTACTTC. Translated: CASSQDWTGGFQETQYF.

The gene calls are TRBV20-1 and TRBJ2-7; 8 bases match TRBD1. Germline lookup yields CDR1 DFQATT and CDR2 SNEGSKA (reference sequence). This CDR3 contains 12 residues. J gave up 6 bases and V 3 bases, and 4 bases lay outside the gene matches. The CDR3 spells CSASPGGSEQYF. CDR3 in DNA: TGCAGTGCTAGTCCAGGGGGCTCCGAGCAGTACTTC.